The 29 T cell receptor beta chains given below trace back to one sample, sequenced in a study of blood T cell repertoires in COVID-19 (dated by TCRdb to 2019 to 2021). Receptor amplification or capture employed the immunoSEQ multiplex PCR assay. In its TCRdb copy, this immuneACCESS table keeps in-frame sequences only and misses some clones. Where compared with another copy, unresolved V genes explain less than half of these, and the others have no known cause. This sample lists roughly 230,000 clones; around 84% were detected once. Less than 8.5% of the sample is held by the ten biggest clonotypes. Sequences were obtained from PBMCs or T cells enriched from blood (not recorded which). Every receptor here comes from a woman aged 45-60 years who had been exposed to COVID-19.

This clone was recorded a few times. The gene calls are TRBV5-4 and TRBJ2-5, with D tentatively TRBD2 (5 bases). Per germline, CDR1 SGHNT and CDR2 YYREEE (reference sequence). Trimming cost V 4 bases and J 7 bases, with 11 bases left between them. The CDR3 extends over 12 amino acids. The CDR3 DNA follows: TGTGCCAGCAGCCGGCCCGAGGGGACCCAGTACTTC. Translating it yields CASSRPEGTQYF.

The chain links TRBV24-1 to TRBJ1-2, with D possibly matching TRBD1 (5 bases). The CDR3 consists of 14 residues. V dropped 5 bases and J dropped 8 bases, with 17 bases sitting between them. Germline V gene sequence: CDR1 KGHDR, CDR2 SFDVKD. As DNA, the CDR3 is TGTGCCACCAGTGCTACAGGACAAATCGGAGGCTACACCTTC. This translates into CATSATGQIGGYTF.

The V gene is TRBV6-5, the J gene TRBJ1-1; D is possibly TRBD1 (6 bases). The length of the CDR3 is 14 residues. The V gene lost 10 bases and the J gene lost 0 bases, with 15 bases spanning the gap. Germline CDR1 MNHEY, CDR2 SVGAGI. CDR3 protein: CATTPGQLNTEAFF. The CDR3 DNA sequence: TGTGCCACAACTCCGGGACAACTGAACACTGAAGCTTTCTTT.

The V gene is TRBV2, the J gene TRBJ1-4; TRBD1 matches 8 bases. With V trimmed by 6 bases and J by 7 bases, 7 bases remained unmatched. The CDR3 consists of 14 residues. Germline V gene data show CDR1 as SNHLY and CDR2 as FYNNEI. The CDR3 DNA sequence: TGTGCCAGCAGCCGGACAGGGCTTGGTGAAAAACTGTTTTTT. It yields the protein CASSRTGLGEKLFF.

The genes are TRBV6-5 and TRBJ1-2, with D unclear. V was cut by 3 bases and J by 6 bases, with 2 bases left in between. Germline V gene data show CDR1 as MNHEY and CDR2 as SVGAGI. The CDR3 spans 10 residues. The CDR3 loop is CASSYNGYTF. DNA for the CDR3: TGTGCCAGCAGTTATAATGGCTACACCTTC.

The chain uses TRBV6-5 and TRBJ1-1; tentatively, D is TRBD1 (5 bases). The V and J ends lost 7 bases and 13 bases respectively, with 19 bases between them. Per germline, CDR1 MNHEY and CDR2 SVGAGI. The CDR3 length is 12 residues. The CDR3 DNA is TGTGCCAGCATCTCCCTGGGTCAGGGTAGTTTCTTT. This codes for CASISLGQGSFF.

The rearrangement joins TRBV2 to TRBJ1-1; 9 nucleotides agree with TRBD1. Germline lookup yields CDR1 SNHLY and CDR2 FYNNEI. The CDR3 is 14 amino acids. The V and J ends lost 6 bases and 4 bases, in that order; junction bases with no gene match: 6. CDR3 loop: CASREQGASTEAFF. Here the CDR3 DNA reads TGTGCCAGCAGGGAACAGGGGGCGAGCACTGAAGCTTTCTTT.

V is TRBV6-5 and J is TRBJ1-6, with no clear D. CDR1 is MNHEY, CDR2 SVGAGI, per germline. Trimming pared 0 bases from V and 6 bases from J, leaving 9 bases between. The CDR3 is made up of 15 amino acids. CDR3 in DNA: TGTGCCAGCAGTTACTCTCCGGTTGGTAATTCACCCCTCCACTTT. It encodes CASSYSPVGNSPLHF.

CDR3 sequence (DNA): TGCGCCAGCAGCCAGACAGGGAAATATGGCTACACCTTC. Translation: CASSQTGKYGYTF. This chain connects TRBV4-3 to TRBJ1-2; 7 nucleotides align to TRBD1. Germline V lookup: CDR1 LGHNA, CDR2 YSLEER. The CDR3 is 13 residues long. Unmatched junction bases numbered 3, after V lost 3 bases and J lost 5 bases.

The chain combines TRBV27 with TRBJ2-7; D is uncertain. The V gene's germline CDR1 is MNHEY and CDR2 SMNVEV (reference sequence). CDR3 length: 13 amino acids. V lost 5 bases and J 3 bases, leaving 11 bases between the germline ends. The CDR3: CASSPKSSYEQYF. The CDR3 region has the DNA TGTGCCAGCAGTCCTAAGTCGAGCTACGAGCAGTACTTC.

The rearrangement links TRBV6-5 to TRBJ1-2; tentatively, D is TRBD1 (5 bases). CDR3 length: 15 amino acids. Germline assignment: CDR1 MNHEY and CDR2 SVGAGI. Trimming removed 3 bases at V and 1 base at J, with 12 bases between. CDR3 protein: CASSYRGGLNYGYTF. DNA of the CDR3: TGTGCCAGCAGTTATCGGGGGGGACTTAACTATGGCTACACCTTC.

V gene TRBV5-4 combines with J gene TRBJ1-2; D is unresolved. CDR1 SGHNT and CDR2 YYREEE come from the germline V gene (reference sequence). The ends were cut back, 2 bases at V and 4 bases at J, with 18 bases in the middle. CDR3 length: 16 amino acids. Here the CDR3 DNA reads TGTGCCAGCAGCTTCGGTCGGGAGCCGGGAGGCTATGGCTACACCTTC. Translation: CASSFGREPGGYGYTF. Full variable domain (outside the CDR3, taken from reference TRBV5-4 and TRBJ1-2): ETGVTQSPTHLIKTRGQQVTLRCSSQSGHNTVSWYQQALGQGPQFIFQYYREEENGRGNFPPRFSGLQFPNYSSELNVNALELDDSALYLCASSFGREPGGYGYTFGSGTRLTVV.

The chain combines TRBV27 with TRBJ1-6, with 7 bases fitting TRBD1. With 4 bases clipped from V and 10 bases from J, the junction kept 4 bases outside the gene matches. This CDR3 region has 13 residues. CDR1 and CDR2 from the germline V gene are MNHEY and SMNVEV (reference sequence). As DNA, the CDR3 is TGTGCCAGCAGTTCGACAGGGAGCTCACCCCTCCACTTT. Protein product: CASSSTGSSPLHF.

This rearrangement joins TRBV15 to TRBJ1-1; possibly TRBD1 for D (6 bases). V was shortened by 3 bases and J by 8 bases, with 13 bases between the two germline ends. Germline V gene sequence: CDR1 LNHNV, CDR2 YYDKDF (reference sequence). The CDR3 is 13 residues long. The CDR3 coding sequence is TGTGCCACCAGCAGCAGCTCAGGGGCAGAAGCTTTCTTT. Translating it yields CATSSSSGAEAFF.

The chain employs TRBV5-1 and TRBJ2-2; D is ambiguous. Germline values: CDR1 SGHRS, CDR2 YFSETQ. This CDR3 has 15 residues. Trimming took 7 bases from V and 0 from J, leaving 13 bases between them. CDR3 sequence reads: CASSAAASNTGELFF. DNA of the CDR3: TGCGCCAGCTCCGCGGCGGCGTCGAACACCGGGGAGCTGTTTTTT.

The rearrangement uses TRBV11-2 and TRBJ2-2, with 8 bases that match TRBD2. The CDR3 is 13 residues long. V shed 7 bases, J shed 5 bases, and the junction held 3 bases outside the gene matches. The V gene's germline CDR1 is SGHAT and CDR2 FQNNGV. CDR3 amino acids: CASIPGGTGELFF. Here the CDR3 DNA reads TGTGCCAGCATCCCGGGGGGGACCGGGGAGCTGTTTTTT.

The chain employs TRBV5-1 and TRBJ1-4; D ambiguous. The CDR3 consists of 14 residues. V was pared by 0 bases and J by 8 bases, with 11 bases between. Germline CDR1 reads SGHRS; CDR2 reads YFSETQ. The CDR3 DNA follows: TGCGCCAGCAGCTTGGACGGGGTAGGGGAAAAACTGTTTTTT. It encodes CASSLDGVGEKLFF.

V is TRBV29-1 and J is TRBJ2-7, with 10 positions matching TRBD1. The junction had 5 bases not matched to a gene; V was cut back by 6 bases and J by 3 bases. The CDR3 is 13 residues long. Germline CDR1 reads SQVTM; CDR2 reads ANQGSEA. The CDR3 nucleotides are TGCAGCGTCACCGGGACAGGGGTCTACGAGCAGTACTTC. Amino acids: CSVTGTGVYEQYF.

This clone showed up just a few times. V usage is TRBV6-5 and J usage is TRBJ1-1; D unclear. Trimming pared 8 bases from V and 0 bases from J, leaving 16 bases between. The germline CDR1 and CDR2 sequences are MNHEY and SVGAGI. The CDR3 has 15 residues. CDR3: CASEGSVDMNTEAFF. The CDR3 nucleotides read TGTGCCAGCGAGGGCTCCGTCGACATGAACACTGAAGCTTTCTTT.

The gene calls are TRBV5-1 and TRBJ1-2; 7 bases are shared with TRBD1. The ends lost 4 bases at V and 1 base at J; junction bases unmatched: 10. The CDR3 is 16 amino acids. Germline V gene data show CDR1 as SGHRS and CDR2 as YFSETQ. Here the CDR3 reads CASSTTGTAINYGYTF. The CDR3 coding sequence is TGCGCCAGCAGCACGACCGGGACAGCGATTAACTATGGCTACACCTTC.

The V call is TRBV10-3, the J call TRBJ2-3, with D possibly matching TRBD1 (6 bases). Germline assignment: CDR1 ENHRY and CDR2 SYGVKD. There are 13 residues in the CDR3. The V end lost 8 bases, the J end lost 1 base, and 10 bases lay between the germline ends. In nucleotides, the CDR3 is TGTGCCATCCGAGAGGGGGGCACAGATACGCAGTATTTT. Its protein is CAIREGGTDTQYF.

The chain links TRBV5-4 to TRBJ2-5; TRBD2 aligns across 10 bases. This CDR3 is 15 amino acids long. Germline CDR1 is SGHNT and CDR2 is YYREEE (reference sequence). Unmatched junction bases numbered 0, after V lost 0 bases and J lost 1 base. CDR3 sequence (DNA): TGTGCCAGCAGCTTGGTAGCGGGGGGCCAAGAGACCCAGTACTTC. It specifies CASSLVAGGQETQYF.

The CDR3 nucleotides are TGTGCCAGCAGCCAAACCCCCGGGGGCTATGGCTACACCTTC. Translated: CASSQTPGGYGYTF. The chain carries TRBV14 and TRBJ1-2; D is perhaps TRBD1 (5 bases). The germline V gene encodes CDR1 SGHDN and CDR2 FVKESK. This CDR3 spans 14 amino acids. Deletions cut 2 bases from V and 4 bases from J, with 11 bases between.

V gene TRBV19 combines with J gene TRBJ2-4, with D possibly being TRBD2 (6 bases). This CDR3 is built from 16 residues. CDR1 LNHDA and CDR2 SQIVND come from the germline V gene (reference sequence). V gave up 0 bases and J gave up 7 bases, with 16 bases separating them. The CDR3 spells CASSIEGQARGNIQYF. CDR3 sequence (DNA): TGTGCCAGTAGTATAGAAGGGCAGGCCCGGGGGAACATTCAGTACTTC.

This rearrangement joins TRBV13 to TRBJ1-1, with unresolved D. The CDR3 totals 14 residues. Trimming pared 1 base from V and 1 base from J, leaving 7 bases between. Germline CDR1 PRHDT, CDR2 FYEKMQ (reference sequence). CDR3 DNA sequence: TGTGCCAGCAGCTTAGTGCGGAAGAACACTGAAGCTTTCTTT. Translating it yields CASSLVRKNTEAFF.

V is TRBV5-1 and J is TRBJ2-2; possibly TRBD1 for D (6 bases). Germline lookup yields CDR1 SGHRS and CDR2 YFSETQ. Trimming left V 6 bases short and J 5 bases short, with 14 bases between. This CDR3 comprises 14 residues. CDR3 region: CASTGEKLTGELFF. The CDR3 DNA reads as TGCGCCAGCACAGGGGAGAAACTTACCGGGGAGCTGTTTTTT.

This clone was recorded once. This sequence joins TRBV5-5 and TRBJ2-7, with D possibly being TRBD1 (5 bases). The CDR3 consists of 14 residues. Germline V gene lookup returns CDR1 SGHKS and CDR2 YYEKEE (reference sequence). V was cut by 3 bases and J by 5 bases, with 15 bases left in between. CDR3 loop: CASSSQGFVNEQYF. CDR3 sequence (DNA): TGTGCCAGCAGCTCTCAGGGTTTTGTGAACGAGCAGTACTTC.

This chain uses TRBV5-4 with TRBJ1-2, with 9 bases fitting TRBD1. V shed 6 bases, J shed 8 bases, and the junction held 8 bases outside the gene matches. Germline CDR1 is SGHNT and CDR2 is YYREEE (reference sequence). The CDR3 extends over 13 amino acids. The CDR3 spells CASTSYRGRGYTF. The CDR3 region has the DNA TGTGCCAGCACCTCGTACAGGGGGCGAGGCTACACCTTC.

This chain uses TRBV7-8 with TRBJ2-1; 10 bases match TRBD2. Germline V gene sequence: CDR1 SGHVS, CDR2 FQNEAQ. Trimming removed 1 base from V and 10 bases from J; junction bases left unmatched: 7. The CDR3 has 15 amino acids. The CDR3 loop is CASSLVSSGGYEQFF. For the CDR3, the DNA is TGTGCCAGCAGCTTAGTATCTAGCGGGGGATACGAGCAGTTCTTC.